This TCR beta chain emerged from a study of blood T cell repertoires in COVID-19. This CDR3 has 17 residues. Trimming cost V 1 base and J 9 bases; bases outside gene matches: 12. The germline gives CDR1 LNHDA, CDR2 SQIVND (reference sequence). Adults between roughly 18 and 95 years of age took part from under 25 US areas. Two negative PCRs, clearance, or symptom resolution characterized the recovered Cohort 3 donors. The table came from immunoSEQ multiplex PCR; TCRdb's copy has only in-frame clones and leaves some out. The sample records over 200,000 clones, under 85% being singletons. The sequencing sample was made of PBMCs or T cells enriched from blood (not recorded which). The V and J genes are TRBV19 and TRBJ1-6, with 7 bases matching TRBD1. The clonotype was recovered from a man aged 60-69 years who had recovered from COVID-19. The CDR3 coding sequence is TGTGCCAGTAGTATAGGGTCCAGACAGGGACTTGGTTCACCCCTCCACTTT. This encodes CASSIGSRQGLGSPLHF. The full variable domain, its missing parts supplied by reference TRBV19 and TRBJ1-6, is DGGITQSPKYLFRKEGQNVTLSCEQNLNHDAMYWYRQDPGQGLRLIYYSQIVNDFQKGDIAEGYSVSREKKESFPLTVTSAQKNPTAFYLCASSIGSRQGLGSPLHFGNGTRLTVT.